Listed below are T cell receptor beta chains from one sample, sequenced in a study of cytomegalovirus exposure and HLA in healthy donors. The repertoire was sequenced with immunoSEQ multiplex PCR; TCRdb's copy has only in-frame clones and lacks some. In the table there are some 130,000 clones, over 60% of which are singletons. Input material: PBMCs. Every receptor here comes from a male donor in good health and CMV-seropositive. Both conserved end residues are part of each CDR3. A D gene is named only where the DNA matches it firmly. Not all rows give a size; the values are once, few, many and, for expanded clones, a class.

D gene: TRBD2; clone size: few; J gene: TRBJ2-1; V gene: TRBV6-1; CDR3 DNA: TGTGCCAGCAGTGATCCCGGGACTAGCGGGGGCTTTGCCCAGTTCTTC; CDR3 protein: CASSDPGTSGGFAQFF
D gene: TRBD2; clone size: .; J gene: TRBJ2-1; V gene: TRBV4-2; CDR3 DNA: TGTGCCAGCGGGTGGGGACTAGCGGGGCGCAATGAGCAGTTCTTC; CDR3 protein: CASGWGLAGRNEQFF
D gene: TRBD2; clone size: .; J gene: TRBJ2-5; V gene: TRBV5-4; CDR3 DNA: TGTGCCAGCAGCTTGGCAGCGGGGGACCCTCGAGAGACCCAGTACTTC; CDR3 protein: CASSLAAGDPRETQYF
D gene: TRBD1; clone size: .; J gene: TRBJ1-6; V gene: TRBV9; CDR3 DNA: TGTGCCAGCAGCTCCGGACAGGGTAATTCACCCCTCCACTTT; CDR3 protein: CASSSGQGNSPLHF
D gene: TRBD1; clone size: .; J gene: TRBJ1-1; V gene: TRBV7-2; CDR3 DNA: TGTGCCAGCAGCGTTGGACAGGCGAACACTGAAGCTTTCTTT; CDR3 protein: CASSVGQANTEAFF
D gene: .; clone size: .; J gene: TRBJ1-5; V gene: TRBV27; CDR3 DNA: TGTGCCAGCAGTTTAAACTTCAATCAGCCCCAGCATTTT; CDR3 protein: CASSLNFNQPQHF
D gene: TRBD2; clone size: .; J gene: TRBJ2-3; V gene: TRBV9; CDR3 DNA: TGTGCCAGCAGCGTAGGGACTAGCGGGAGAAACACAGATACGCAGTATTTT; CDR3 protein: CASSVGTSGRNTDTQYF
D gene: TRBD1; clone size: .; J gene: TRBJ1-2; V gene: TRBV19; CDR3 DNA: TGTGCCAGTATGGATTGGGGACAGAACTTACTTAACTATGGCTACACCTTC; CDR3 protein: CASMDWGQNLLNYGYTF
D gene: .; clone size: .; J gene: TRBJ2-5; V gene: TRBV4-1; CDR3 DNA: TGCGCCAGCAGCCAAGCCCTTGTGAGGGCAGGTCAGGAGACCCAGTACTTC; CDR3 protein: CASSQALVRAGQETQYF
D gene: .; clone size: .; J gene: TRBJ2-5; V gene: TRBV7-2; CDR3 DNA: TGTGCCATCTCAGCTTATAGCGGCGAAGAGACCCAGTACTTC; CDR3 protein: CAISAYSGEETQYF
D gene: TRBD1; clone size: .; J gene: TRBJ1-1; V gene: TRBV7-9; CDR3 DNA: TGTGCCAGCAGCCAAGGGACAGTTTCCCTTAACACTGAAGCTTTCTTT; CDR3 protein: CASSQGTVSLNTEAFF
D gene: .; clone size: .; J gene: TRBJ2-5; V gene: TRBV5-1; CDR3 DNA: TGCGCCAGCAGCTTGGTCAGGGGCCAAGAGACCCAGTACTTC; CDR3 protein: CASSLVRGQETQYF
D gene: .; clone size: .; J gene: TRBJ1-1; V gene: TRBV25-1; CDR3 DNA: TGTGCCAGCAGTACAACCGGGACACAAAAAGCTTTCTTT; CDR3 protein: CASSTTGTQKAFF
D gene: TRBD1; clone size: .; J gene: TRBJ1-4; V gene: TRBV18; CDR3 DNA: TGTGCCAGCTCAGTTCCGGGACAGGCGAATGAAAAACTGTTTTTT; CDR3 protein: CASSVPGQANEKLFF
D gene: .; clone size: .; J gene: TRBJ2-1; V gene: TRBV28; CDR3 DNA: TGTGCCAGCAGTTTATTACCAGGGAGGGAGCAGTTCTTC; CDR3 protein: CASSLLPGREQFF
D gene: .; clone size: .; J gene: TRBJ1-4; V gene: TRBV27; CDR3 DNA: TGTGCCAGCAGTTCGTACGAGCGGGGGTTTAATGAAAAACTGTTTTTT; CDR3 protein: CASSSYERGFNEKLFF
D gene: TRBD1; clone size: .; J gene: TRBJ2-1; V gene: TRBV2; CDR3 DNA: TGTGCCAGCAGGGGGATAGGGGGCCACAATGAGCAGTTCTTC; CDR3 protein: CASRGIGGHNEQFF
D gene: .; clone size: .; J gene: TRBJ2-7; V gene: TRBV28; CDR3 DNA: TGTGCCAGCAGTTTTTTGGCTTACGAGCAGTACTTC; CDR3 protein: CASSFLAYEQYF
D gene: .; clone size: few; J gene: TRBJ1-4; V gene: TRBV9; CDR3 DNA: TGTGCCAGCAGCGTAGCCGGGGAAGTAGGAGAAAAACTGTTTTTT; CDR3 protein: CASSVAGEVGEKLFF
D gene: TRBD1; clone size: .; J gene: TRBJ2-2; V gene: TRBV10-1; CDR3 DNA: TGCGCCAGCAGTGAGACGGAGACAGGGGAGACCGGGGAGCTGTTTTTT; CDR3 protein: CASSETETGETGELFF
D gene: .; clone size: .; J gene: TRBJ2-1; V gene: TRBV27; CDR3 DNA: TGTGCCAGCAGTTTCAGGGGGGTGAATGAGCAGTTCTTC; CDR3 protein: CASSFRGVNEQFF
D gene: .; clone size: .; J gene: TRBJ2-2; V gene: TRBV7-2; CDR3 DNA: TGTGCCAGCAGCTTATTTCGTGGGGAGCTGTTTTTT; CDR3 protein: CASSLFRGELFF
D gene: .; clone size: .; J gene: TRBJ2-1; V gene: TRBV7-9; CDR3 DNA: TGTTCCAGCAGCTTTCGGGGGGGACAGAATGAGCAGTTCTTC; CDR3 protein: CSSSFRGGQNEQFF
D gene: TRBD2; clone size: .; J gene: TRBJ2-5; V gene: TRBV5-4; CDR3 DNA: TGTGCCAGCAGCCCCGGGACTAGCGGGGGGGTGGAGACCCAGTACTTC; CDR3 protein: CASSPGTSGGVETQYF
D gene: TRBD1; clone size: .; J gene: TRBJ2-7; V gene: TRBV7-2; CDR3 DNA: TGTGCCAGCAGCTTTACGGGGACAGGGTCCTACGAGCAGTACTTC; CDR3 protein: CASSFTGTGSYEQYF
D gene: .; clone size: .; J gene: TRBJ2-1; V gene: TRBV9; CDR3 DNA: TGTGCCAGCAGCGTTGCAGGGGCCCGGGGTGAGCAGTTCTTC; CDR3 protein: CASSVAGARGEQFF
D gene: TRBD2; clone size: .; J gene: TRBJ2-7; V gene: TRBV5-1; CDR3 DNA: TGCGCCAGCAGCTTGGCCTTAGCGGGGGGACCGGGGGAGCAGTACTTC; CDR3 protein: CASSLALAGGPGEQYF
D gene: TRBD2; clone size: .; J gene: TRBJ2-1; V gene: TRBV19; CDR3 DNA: TGTGCCAGTAGTACCGGGACTAGGGGGTACAATGAGCAGTTCTTC; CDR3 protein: CASSTGTRGYNEQFF
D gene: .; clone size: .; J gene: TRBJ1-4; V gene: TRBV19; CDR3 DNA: TGTGCCAGTAGTATGCAGGGACTAACTAATGAAAAACTGTTTTTT; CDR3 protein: CASSMQGLTNEKLFF